One sample yielded the 14 T cell receptor beta chains listed below, sequenced in a study of radiotherapy plus CTLA-4 blockade in lung cancer listed by TCRdb under 2018. Libraries were made using the immunoSEQ multiplex PCR assay. This is the immuneACCESS table as TCRdb keeps it, with only in-frame sequences that have V and J called. A part of the clones is gone; compared with another copy, unresolved V genes explain less than half, and the rest is unexplained. The sample table lists more than 30,000 clones, around 70% of them with a count of one. The biggest ten clones account for 3.5% to 4.5% of the sample. The sequenced sample was peripheral blood, obtained from a patient treated with radiotherapy plus ipilimumab. The source of these receptors is a human donor with non-small cell lung cancer who had stable disease on radiotherapy plus ipilimumab.

J is TRBJ1-1 and V is TRBV25-1; 9 nucleotides align to TRBD1. Trimming took 5 bases from V and 0 from J; bases not matched to a gene: 7. The CDR3 spans 16 residues. CDR1 is MGHDK, CDR2 SYGVNS, per germline. The CDR3 DNA sequence: TGTGCCAGCAGTCGGACAGGGGAGGCCGTGAACACTGAAGCTTTCTTT. Residues: CASSRTGEAVNTEAFF.

This chain links TRBV7-2 with TRBJ2-3; maybe TRBD2 (5 bases). Trimming removed 2 bases from V and 1 base from J, with 7 bases in between. This CDR3 contains 14 residues. Germline V gene lookup returns CDR1 SGHTA and CDR2 FQGNSA. This chain's CDR3 is CASSLFGGTDTQYF. CDR3 bases: TGTGCCAGCAGCTTATTCGGGGGCACAGATACGCAGTATTTT.

The chain has TRBV5-1 and TRBJ2-2; a weak D match, TRBD1 (5 bases). The V gene lost 3 bases and the J gene lost 1 base, with 10 bases spanning the gap. Germline loops: CDR1 SGHRS, CDR2 YFSETQ. The CDR3 has 15 residues. Here the CDR3 DNA reads TGCGCCAGCAGCTGGATACAGGAGAACACCGGGGAGCTGTTTTTT. Translation: CASSWIQENTGELFF.

The chain recombines TRBV18 with TRBJ2-1, with 13 bases aligning to TRBD2. This CDR3 is 15 amino acids long. After removal of 2 bases from V and 6 bases from J, the junction contained 1 base not matched to a gene. Germline lookup yields CDR1 KGHSH and CDR2 LQKENI. CDR3 region: CASSPGTSGANEQFF. In nucleotides, the CDR3 is TGTGCCAGCTCACCAGGGACTAGCGGGGCCAATGAGCAGTTCTTC. The full variable domain, its missing parts supplied by reference TRBV18 and TRBJ2-1, is NAGVMQNPRHLVRRRGQEARLRCSPMKGHSHVYWYRQLPEEGLKFMVYLQKENIIDESGMPKERFSAEFPKEGPSILRIQQVVRGDSAAYFCASSPGTSGANEQFFGPGTRLTVL.

This clone has more than one count but fewer than ten. Here the CDR3 DNA reads TGTGCCAGCAGGCGCCACGGATCATTGGAGCAGTACTTC. It yields the protein CASRRHGSLEQYF. The V call is TRBV28, the J call TRBJ2-7; no firm D call. This CDR3 has 13 residues. Germline CDR1 MDHEN, CDR2 SYDVKM. V lost 6 bases, J lost 7 bases, and 16 bases lay in between.

The chain couples TRBV12-5 to TRBJ1-5; perhaps TRBD1 as D (5 bases). The germline V gene has CDR1 LGHNT and CDR2 FRNRAP. With 7 bases removed from V and 3 bases from J, the gap between germline ends came to 16 bases. CDR3 length: 15 residues. CDR3 in DNA: TGTGCTAGTGCGCGATCACTGGGGCCCAATCAGCCCCAGCATTTT. Protein product: CASARSLGPNQPQHF.

J is TRBJ1-2 and V is TRBV5-1, with D possibly TRBD1 on 5 matching bases. The CDR3 spans 12 residues. CDR1 SGHRS and CDR2 YFSETQ come from the germline V gene. V was pared by 1 base and J by 7 bases, with 8 bases between. CDR3: CASSLNGAGYTF. CDR3 DNA sequence: TGCGCCAGCAGCTTGAATGGGGCTGGCTACACCTTC.

The chain joins TRBV19 to TRBJ2-2, with 7 bases aligning to TRBD1. Trimming removed 6 bases from V and 7 bases from J; junction bases left unmatched: 11. The CDR3 covers 15 residues. Germline loops: CDR1 LNHDA, CDR2 SQIVND (reference sequence). The DNA of the CDR3 is TGTGCCAGTAGCAGAGACAGGGCGTCGGGCGGGGAGCTGTTTTTT. Residues: CASSRDRASGGELFF.

V and J are TRBV28 and TRBJ2-7, with TRBD2 identical over 7 bases. The CDR3 runs 16 residues. Germline V gives CDR1 MDHEN, CDR2 SYDVKM. Trimming took 4 bases from V and 0 from J; bases not matched to a gene: 9. CDR3 residues: CASSYTLGGSSYEQYF. As DNA, the CDR3 is TGTGCCAGCAGTTACACCCTCGGGGGGAGCTCCTACGAGCAGTACTTC. Complete variable domain (other parts from reference TRBV28 and TRBJ2-7): DVKVTQSSRYLVKRTGEKVFLECVQDMDHENMFWYRQDPGLGLRLIYFSYDVKMKEKGDIPEGYSVSREKKERFSLILESASTNQTSMYLCASSYTLGGSSYEQYFGPGTRLTVT.

This clone was detected once. This chain connects TRBV5-4 to TRBJ2-7; a weak D match, TRBD2 (6 bases). The germline gives CDR1 SGHNT, CDR2 YYREEE (reference sequence). Trimming removed 1 base at V and 7 bases at J, with 12 bases between. The CDR3 covers 13 residues. CDR3 nucleotides: TGTGCCAGCAGCTTGACTAGCTTTGGGGAGCAGTACTTC. Amino acid sequence: CASSLTSFGEQYF.

The chain employs TRBV7-2 and TRBJ2-1, with D perhaps TRBD2 (5 bases). CDR3 length equals 13 residues. CDR1 is SGHTA, CDR2 FQGNSA, per germline. V shed 1 base and J shed 15 bases, with 16 bases lying between them. In nucleotides, the CDR3 is TGTGCCAGCAGCTTAGGGAGCAACGGGATACTGTTCTTC. Its protein is CASSLGSNGILFF.

The chain carries TRBV6-5 and TRBJ1-3, with D possibly matching TRBD1 (5 bases). Trimming removed 0 bases from V and 4 bases from J, with 13 bases in between. CDR3 length: 16 residues. Per the germline V gene, CDR1 is MNHEY and CDR2 is SVGAGI. CDR3 sequence reads: CASSYSGTAAGNTIYF. In nucleotides, the CDR3 is TGTGCCAGCAGTTACTCAGGGACCGCCGCGGGAAACACCATATATTTT.

Notes on this clone: Because the CDR3 is missing its conserved closing phenylalanine or tryptophan, this is likely a read error. CDR3 nucleotide sequence: TGTGCCAGTAGTATTAGAACAGGGGGCCCAAATCAGCCCCAGCATTCT. Its translation is CASSIRTGGPNQPQHS. This chain links TRBV19 with TRBJ1-5; 9 nucleotides line up with TRBD1. Germline-derived CDR1 and CDR2 are LNHDA and SQIVND (reference sequence). This CDR3 has 16 amino acids. The junction had 7 bases not matched to a gene; V was cut back by 3 bases and J by 4 bases.

This sequence joins TRBV5-1 and TRBJ2-1; 12 bases map to TRBD2. CDR3 size: 16 residues. V lost 3 bases, J lost 7 bases, and 8 bases stayed unmatched. Germline assignment: CDR1 SGHRS and CDR2 YFSETQ. The CDR3 is CASSWTPSGRANEQFF. The DNA of the CDR3 is TGCGCCAGCAGCTGGACTCCTAGCGGGAGGGCAAATGAGCAGTTCTTC.